A single sample is the source of the 19 T cell receptor beta chains below, sequenced in a study of response to subunit inactivated influenza vaccine. From the RT-PCR reads, TCRdb called clonotypes with MiXCR, one entry per CDR3 protein. The profile covers 500,000 to 550,000 distinct CDR3 sequences, with under 8.5% appearing a single time and around 13% taken by the ten largest. Sequencing was performed on PBMCs from blood, taken less than 30 months after vaccination. All receptors derive from a man between 50 and 75 years old who received an inactivated influenza vaccine.

The CDR3 nucleotides are TGTGCCAGCAGCACTCCAGCGGGAGGGCGGGAAGATACGCAGTATTTT. Protein: CASSTPAGGREDTQYF. This chain links TRBV7-2 with TRBJ2-3; 10 nucleotides align to TRBD2. CDR1 and CDR2 from the germline V gene are SGHTA and FQGNSA. Trimming at V came to 5 bases and at J to 5 bases, leaving 10 bases not matched to a gene. This CDR3 is 16 amino acids long. Looking up the rest from reference TRBV7-2 and TRBJ2-3 gives the full variable domain: GAGVSQSPSNKVTEKGKDVELRCDPISGHTALYWYRQSLGQGLEFLIYFQGNSAPDKSGLPSDRFSAERTGGSVSTLTIQRTQQEDSAVYLCASSTPAGGREDTQYFGPGTRLTVL.

The genes are TRBV29-1 and TRBJ1-4; D gene unclear. Trimming pared 3 bases from V and 8 bases from J, leaving 13 bases between. This CDR3 region has 13 residues. Germline V gene lookup returns CDR1 SQVTM and CDR2 ANQGSEA. The CDR3 is CSVDYGSGEKLFF. The DNA of the CDR3 is TGCAGCGTTGATTACGGCTCGGGCGAAAAACTGTTTTTT.

This clonotype was seen many times. This CDR3 is CASSRDRTPTGGRNYGYTF. The DNA of the CDR3 is TGCGCCAGCAGCCGAGACAGAACCCCAACAGGGGGCAGGAACTATGGCTACACCTTC. The chain carries TRBV4-1 and TRBJ1-2, with TRBD1 matching 9 bases. The CDR3 consists of 19 residues. Trimming cost V 4 bases and J 2 bases; bases outside gene matches: 17. Germline CDR1 is MGHRA and CDR2 is YSYEKL.

CDR3 sequence (DNA): TGTGCCGTTAGCGGGAGTTTCACCGGGGAGCTGTTTTTT. Translated: CAVSGSFTGELFF. V is TRBV10-3 and J is TRBJ2-2, with 9 bases lining up with TRBD2. Per the germline V gene, CDR1 is ENHRY and CDR2 is SYGVKD. The CDR3 spans 13 residues. V shed 11 bases, J shed 4 bases, and the junction held 5 bases outside the gene matches.

In its sample, this clonotype was seen many times. The chain is built from TRBV20-1 and TRBJ2-5; D is unclear. Looked up from germline, CDR1 is DFQATT and CDR2 is SNEGSKA (reference sequence). The CDR3 is 12 residues long. Trimming took 3 bases from V and 2 from J, leaving 7 bases between them. The CDR3 DNA reads TGCAGTGCTAGGCCCAGTCAAGAGACCCAGTACTTC. It codes for CSARPSQETQYF.

The chain is built from TRBV25-1 and TRBJ2-7; D might be TRBD1 (6 bases). Per germline, CDR1 MGHDK and CDR2 SYGVNS. V was pared by 4 bases and J by 7 bases, with 14 bases between. The CDR3 consists of 13 residues. The CDR3 reads CASSAGATGEQYF. The CDR3 DNA reads as TGTGCCAGCAGTGCCGGGGCTACAGGGGAGCAGTACTTC.

The sample holds many counts of this clonotype. The chain links TRBV7-2 to TRBJ2-3, with D uncertain. There are 14 residues in the CDR3. Germline V CDR1 and CDR2: SGHTA, FQGNSA. The V and J ends lost 0 bases and 4 bases respectively, with 8 bases between them. This CDR3 is CASSLAPGPDTQYF. CDR3 nucleotides: TGTGCCAGCAGCTTAGCCCCAGGCCCAGATACGCAGTATTTT.

In its sample, this clonotype was seen many times. The V gene is TRBV7-9, the J gene TRBJ1-1, with D hard to call. Germline V gene sequence: CDR1 SEHNR, CDR2 FQNEAQ (reference sequence). Trimming removed 1 base from V and 1 base from J, with 16 bases in between. This CDR3 comprises 17 residues. The CDR3 sequence: CASSLVKFGRRNTEAFF. The CDR3 DNA sequence: TGTGCCAGCAGCTTAGTCAAGTTTGGAAGGAGGAACACTGAAGCTTTCTTT.

This chain uses TRBV5-1 with TRBJ2-7; maybe TRBD1 (6 bases). V shed 0 bases and J shed 0 bases, with 13 bases lying between them. This CDR3 region has 16 residues. The V gene's germline CDR1 is SGHRS and CDR2 YFSETQ. CDR3 loop: CASSLGDIISSYEQYF. CDR3 bases: TGCGCCAGCAGCTTGGGGGACATCATCAGCTCCTACGAGCAGTACTTC.

This CDR3 reads CSALATPTRQAFF. CDR3 bases: TGCAGTGCCTTAGCCACCCCCACAAGACAAGCTTTCTTT. V is TRBV20-1 and J is TRBJ1-1; no clear D. This CDR3 is 13 amino acids long. Germline V gives CDR1 DFQATT, CDR2 SNEGSKA (reference sequence). V dropped 6 bases and J dropped 9 bases, with 20 bases sitting between them.

This clonotype was seen at least ten times. This chain joins TRBV20-1 and TRBJ2-7; D may be TRBD2 (5 bases). CDR1 and CDR2 (germline): DFQATT, SNEGSKA (reference sequence). Between the trimmed V and J ends, which lost 3 bases and 2 bases, there was a span of 11 bases. This CDR3 comprises 13 residues. Here the CDR3 DNA reads TGCAGTGCTAGTCGAGCGGAAACCTACGAGCAGTACTTC. Encoded protein: CSASRAETYEQYF.

The chain uses TRBV10-3 and TRBJ1-6, with 7 bases identical to TRBD1. From germline, CDR1 is ENHRY and CDR2 SYGVKD. Trimming took 2 bases from V and 7 from J; bases not matched to a gene: 5. This CDR3 is 15 amino acids long. This CDR3 reads CAISEAGTVNSPLHF. CDR3 in DNA: TGTGCCATCAGTGAGGCGGGGACAGTCAATTCACCCCTCCACTTT.

This clonotype appeared many times. The V and J genes are TRBV3-1 and TRBJ2-7; D is unresolved. Germline V CDR1 and CDR2: LGHDT, YNNKEL (reference sequence). Trimming shortened V by 2 bases and J by 5 bases, and 7 bases separated the two germline ends. This CDR3 is 12 amino acids long. The CDR3 reads CASSQTLHEQYF. CDR3 DNA: TGTGCCAGCAGCCAAACCTTGCACGAGCAGTACTTC.

This clonotype showed up just a few times. This chain joins TRBV9 and TRBJ1-4, with 8 bases identical to TRBD1. Germline lookup yields CDR1 SGDLS and CDR2 YYNGEE. Trimming at V came to 2 bases and at J to 5 bases, leaving 5 bases not matched to a gene. There are 15 residues in the CDR3. The CDR3 sequence is CASSVSTGDNEKLFF. In DNA, the CDR3 is TGTGCCAGCAGCGTTTCGACAGGGGACAATGAAAAACTGTTTTTT.

The chain carries TRBV5-1 and TRBJ2-7; 7 bases line up with TRBD1. The germline V gene encodes CDR1 SGHRS and CDR2 YFSETQ. This CDR3 spans 14 amino acids. After removal of 4 bases from V and 3 bases from J, the junction contained 7 bases not matched to a gene. In DNA, the CDR3 is TGCGCCAGCAGCCGCGGAGGACAGGACTACGAGCAGTACTTC. Translating gives CASSRGGQDYEQYF. Variable domain in full (rest from reference TRBV5-1 and TRBJ2-7): KAGVTQTPRYLIKTRGQQVTLSCSPISGHRSVSWYQQTPGQGLQFLFEYFSETQRNKGNFPGRFSGRQFSNSRSEMNVSTLELGDSALYLCASSRGGQDYEQYFGPGTRLTVT.

This clonotype was recorded a few times. J is TRBJ2-3 and V is TRBV24-1; D gene ambiguous. Trimming pared 8 bases from V and 0 bases from J, leaving 8 bases between. CDR3 length: 13 amino acids. Germline-derived CDR1 and CDR2 are KGHDR and SFDVKD. CDR3 sequence (DNA): TGTGCCACCATTGGCGGAAGCACAGATACGCAGTATTTT. Encoded protein: CATIGGSTDTQYF.

The chain joins TRBV12-3 or TRBV12-4 to TRBJ2-5, with 7 bases lining up with TRBD1. This CDR3 is built from 14 residues. V dropped 5 bases and J dropped 5; count of bases not matched to a gene: 8. The CDR3 protein is CASSDSTGWETQYF. The CDR3, as DNA: TGTGCCAGCAGTGATTCGACAGGGTGGGAGACCCAGTACTTC.

There are many counts of this clonotype. The chain employs TRBV7-9 and TRBJ2-1; either TRBD1 or TRBD2 may supply D (5 bases each). CDR1 and CDR2 (germline): SEHNR, FQNEAQ (reference sequence). The CDR3 totals 15 residues. Trimming removed 3 bases at V and 3 bases at J, with 12 bases between. DNA for the CDR3: TGTGCCAGCAGCTTGAGGGGAGACTACTACAATGAGCAGTTCTTC. This sequence encodes CASSLRGDYYNEQFF.

V usage is TRBV20-1 and J usage is TRBJ1-2; 8 positions agree with TRBD1. Germline values: CDR1 DFQATT, CDR2 SNEGSKA (reference sequence). The CDR3 consists of 13 residues. Losses at the gene ends were 5 bases for V and 4 bases for J; bases not matched to a gene: 6. CDR3 nucleotide sequence: TGCAGTGCTGGGACAGGCATTGGCTATGGCTACACCTTC. Translated: CSAGTGIGYGYTF.